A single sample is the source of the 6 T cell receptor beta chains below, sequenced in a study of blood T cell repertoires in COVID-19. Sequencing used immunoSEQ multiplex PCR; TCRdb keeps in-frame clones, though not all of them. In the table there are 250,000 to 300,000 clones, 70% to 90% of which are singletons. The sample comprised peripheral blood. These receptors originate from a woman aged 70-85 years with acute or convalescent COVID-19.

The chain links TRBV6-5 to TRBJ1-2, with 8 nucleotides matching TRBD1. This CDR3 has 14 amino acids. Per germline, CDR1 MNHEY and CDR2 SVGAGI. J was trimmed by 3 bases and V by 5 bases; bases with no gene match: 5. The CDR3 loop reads CASSPQDRDYGYTF. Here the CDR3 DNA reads TGTGCCAGCAGTCCACAGGACAGGGACTATGGCTACACCTTC.

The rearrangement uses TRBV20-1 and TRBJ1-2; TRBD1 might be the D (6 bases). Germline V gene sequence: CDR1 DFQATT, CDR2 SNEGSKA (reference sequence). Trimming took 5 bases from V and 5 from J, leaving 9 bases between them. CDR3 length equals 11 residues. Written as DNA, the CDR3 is TGCAGTGCTGCCACAGGGTATGGCTACACCTTC. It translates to CSAATGYGYTF.

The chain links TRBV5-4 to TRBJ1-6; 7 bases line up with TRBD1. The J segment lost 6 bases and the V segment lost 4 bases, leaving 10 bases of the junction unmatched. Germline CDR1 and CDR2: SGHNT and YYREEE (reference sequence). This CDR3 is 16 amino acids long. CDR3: CASSGRQGGGNSPLHF. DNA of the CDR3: TGTGCCAGCAGCGGGAGACAAGGGGGCGGTAATTCACCCCTCCACTTT. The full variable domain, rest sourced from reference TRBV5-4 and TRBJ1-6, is ETGVTQSPTHLIKTRGQQVTLRCSSQSGHNTVSWYQQALGQGPQFIFQYYREEENGRGNFPPRFSGLQFPNYSSELNVNALELDDSALYLCASSGRQGGGNSPLHFGNGTRLTVT.

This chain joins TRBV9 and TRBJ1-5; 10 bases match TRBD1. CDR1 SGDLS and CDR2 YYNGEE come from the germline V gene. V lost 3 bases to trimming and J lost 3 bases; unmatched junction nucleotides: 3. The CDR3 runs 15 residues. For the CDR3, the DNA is TGTGCCAGCAGCGCGACAGGGGGCTCCAATCAGCCCCAGCATTTT. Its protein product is CASSATGGSNQPQHF.

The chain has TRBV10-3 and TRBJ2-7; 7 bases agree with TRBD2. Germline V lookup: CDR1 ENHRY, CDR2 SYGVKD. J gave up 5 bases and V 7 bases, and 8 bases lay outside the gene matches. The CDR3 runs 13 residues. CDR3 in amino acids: CAITGRAGNEQYF. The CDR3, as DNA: TGTGCCATCACTGGGAGGGCGGGTAACGAGCAGTACTTC.

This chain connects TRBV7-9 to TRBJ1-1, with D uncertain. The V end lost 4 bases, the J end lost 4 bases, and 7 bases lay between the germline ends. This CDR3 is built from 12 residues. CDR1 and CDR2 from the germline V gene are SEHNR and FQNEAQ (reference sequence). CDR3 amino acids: CASSSLGTEAFF. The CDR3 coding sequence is TGTGCCAGCAGCTCCCTCGGCACTGAAGCTTTCTTT.